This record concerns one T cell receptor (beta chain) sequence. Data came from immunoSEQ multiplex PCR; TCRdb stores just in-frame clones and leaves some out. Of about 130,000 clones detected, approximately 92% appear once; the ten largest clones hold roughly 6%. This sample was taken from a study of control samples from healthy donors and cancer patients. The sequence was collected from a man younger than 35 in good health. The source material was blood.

In nucleotides, the CDR3 is TGTGCCAGCAGCTTCGGACAGGCGAAGTGGGGGCTCGAGCAGTACTTC. Protein product: CASSFGQAKWGLEQYF. V gene TRBV5-6 combines with J gene TRBJ2-7, with TRBD1 matching 7 bases. CDR1 and CDR2 from the germline V gene are SGHDT and YYEEEE. V dropped 2 bases and J dropped 6; count of bases not matched to a gene: 14. The CDR3 has 16 amino acids.